The following is a TCR beta chain sequence with its context. Germline CDR1 and CDR2: MDHEN and SYDVKM. With V trimmed by 4 bases and J by 0 bases, 9 bases remained unmatched. CDR3 length: 18 residues. This sample is drawn from a study of PD-L1 blockade in urothelial cancer. Method: immunoSEQ multiplex PCR; TCRdb's copy keeps in-frame clones and lacks some. The table records around 92,000 clones, roughly 90% of them present only once. The sample's time point: pretreatment peripheral blood. The rearrangement joins TRBV28 to TRBJ2-3; 11 positions agree with TRBD2. Sequencing used PBMCs, obtained around atezolizumab (anti-PD-L1) treatment. This clonotype originated in a woman aged 80 or older with urothelial cancer. The CDR3 coding sequence is TGTGCCAGCAGTTCCCAACTAGCGGGAGTATGGAGCACAGATACGCAGTATTTT. Its protein is CASSSQLAGVWSTDTQYF.